This TCR beta chain was recorded in a study of cytomegalovirus exposure and HLA in healthy donors. Findings and limits, study-wide: CMV serostatus was the only recorded immune exposure for donors. The authors considered a cluster of highly shared sequence variants likely to be a sequencing artifact. The authors later found most CMV-associated TCR beta chains appeared HLA-restricted.

The PCR was carried out with 60 Vbeta primers and 13 Jbeta primers. Sequencing was performed with immunoSEQ multiplex PCR; in TCRdb, only in-frame clones are kept and a portion is missing. Counted here are about 160,000 clones, 80% to 90% occurring once; the ten biggest clones make up approximately 7%. On this clone: The antigen is undetermined.

Unrecorded immune exposures were likely, despite nominal health at sampling. The CDR3 sequence is 16 residues long. Germline lookup yields CDR1 LNHDA and CDR2 SQIVND (reference sequence). The ends were cut back, 1 base at V and 3 bases at J, with 14 bases in the middle. V and J are TRBV19 and TRBJ2-3; possible D gene TRBD1, 5 bases. This receptor was taken from a woman in her 30s in good health and CMV-seropositive. Source material: PBMCs. This chain's CDR3 is CASSIGPGLGTDTQYF. DNA for the CDR3: TGTGCCAGTAGTATAGGGCCAGGGCTCGGGACAGATACGCAGTATTTT.